What follows is one T cell receptor (beta chain) and its context. The target antigen is unknown. These data come from a study of CD4+ T cells in melanoma. CDR3 size: 15 residues. V gave up 3 bases and J gave up 0 bases, with 11 bases separating them. Germline CDR1 reads KGHSH; CDR2 reads LQKENI. Findings and limits, study-wide: In melanoma, neoantigen-specific CD4+ T cells reportedly differed in differentiation state. CD8+ T cell, macrophage and B cell function reportedly correlated with neoantigen-specific CD4+ T cells.

The repertoire was sequenced with immunoSEQ multiplex PCR; TCRdb's copy has only in-frame clones and lacks some. Of about 140,000 clones in the sample, 80% to 95% were seen once. The chain carries TRBV18 and TRBJ1-1; a possible D gene is TRBD1 (5 bases). The sequence was collected from a human donor with melanoma. CDR3 sequence reads: CASSPRQWLNTEAFF. The CDR3 DNA reads TGTGCCAGCTCACCCCGACAGTGGCTGAACACTGAAGCTTTCTTT.